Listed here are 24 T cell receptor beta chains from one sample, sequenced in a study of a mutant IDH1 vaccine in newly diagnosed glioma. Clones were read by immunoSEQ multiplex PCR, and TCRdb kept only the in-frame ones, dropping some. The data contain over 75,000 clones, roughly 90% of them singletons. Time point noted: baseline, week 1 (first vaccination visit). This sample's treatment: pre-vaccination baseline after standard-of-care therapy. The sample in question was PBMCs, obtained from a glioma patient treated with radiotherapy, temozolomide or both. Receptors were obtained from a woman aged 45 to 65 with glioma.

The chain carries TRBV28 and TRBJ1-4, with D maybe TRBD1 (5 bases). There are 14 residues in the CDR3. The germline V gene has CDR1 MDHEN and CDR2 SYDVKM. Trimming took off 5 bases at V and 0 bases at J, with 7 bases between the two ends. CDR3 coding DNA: TGTGCCAGCAGTCCAGGGTCAACTAATGAAAAACTGTTTTTT. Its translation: CASSPGSTNEKLFF.

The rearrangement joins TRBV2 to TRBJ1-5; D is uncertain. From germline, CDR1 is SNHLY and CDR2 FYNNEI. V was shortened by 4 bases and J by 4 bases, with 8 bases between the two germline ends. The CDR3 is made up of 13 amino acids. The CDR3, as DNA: TGTGCCAGCAGTGCAGGCGCGAATCAGCCCCAGCATTTT. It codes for CASSAGANQPQHF.

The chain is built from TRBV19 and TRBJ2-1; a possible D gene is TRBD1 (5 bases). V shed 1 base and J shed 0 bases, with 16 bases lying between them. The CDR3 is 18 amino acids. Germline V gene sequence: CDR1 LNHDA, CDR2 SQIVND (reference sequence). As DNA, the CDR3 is TGTGCCAGTAGTATAGGTCCTAAAGGGGCTAGCTCCTACAATGAGCAGTTCTTC. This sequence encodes CASSIGPKGASSYNEQFF.

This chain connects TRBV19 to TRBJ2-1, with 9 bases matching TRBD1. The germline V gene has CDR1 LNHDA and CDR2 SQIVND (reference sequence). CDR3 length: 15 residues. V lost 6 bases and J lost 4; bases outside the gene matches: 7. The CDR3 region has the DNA TGTGCCAGTAGAGGACAGGGGACGGATTACAATGAGCAGTTCTTC. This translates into CASRGQGTDYNEQFF.

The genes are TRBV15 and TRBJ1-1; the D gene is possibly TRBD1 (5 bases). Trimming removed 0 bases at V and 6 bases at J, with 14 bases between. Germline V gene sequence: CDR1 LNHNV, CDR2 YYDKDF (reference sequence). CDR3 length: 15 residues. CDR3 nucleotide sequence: TGTGCCACCAGCAGAGATTTGGGGGGGATCGCTGAAGCTTTCTTT. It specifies CATSRDLGGIAEAFF.

The CDR3 is CASSPKTSGSEDTQYF. The CDR3 DNA sequence: TGTGCCAGCAGCCCTAAAACTAGCGGGAGTGAAGATACGCAGTATTTT. The chain carries TRBV5-4 and TRBJ2-3; the match to TRBD2 covers 11 bases. V was clipped by 4 bases and J by 5 bases; unmatched bases: 9. The length of the CDR3 is 16 residues. CDR1 is SGHNT and CDR2 is YYREEE in the germline V gene (reference sequence).

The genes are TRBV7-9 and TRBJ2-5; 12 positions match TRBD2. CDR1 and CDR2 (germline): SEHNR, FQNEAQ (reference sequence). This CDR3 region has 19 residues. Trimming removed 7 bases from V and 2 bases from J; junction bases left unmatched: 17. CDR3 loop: CASIKHSGLAGGLQETQYF. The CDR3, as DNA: TGTGCCAGCATCAAACACTCGGGTCTAGCGGGAGGGCTTCAAGAGACCCAGTACTTC.

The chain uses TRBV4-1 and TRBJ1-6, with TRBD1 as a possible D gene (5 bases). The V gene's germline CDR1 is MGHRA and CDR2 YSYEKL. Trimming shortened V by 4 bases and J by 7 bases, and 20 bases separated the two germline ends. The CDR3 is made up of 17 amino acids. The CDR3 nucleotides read TGCGCCAGCAGCCGGACGGTGGTGGGGCAGGAAAATTCACCCCTCCACTTT. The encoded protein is CASSRTVVGQENSPLHF.

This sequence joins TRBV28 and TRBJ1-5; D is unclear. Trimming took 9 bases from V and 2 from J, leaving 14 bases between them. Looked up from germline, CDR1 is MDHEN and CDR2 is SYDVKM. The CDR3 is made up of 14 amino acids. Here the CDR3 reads CASATGSGNQPQHF. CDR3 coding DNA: TGTGCCAGTGCAACGGGGTCTGGCAATCAGCCCCAGCATTTT. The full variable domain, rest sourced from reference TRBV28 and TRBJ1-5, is DVKVTQSSRYLVKRTGEKVFLECVQDMDHENMFWYRQDPGLGLRLIYFSYDVKMKEKGDIPEGYSVSREKKERFSLILESASTNQTSMYLCASATGSGNQPQHFGDGTRLSIL.

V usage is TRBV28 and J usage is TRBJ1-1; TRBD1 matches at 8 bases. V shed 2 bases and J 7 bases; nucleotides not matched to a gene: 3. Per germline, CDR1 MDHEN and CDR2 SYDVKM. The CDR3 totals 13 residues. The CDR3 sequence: CASSLGQGGEAFF. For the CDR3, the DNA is TGTGCCAGCAGTTTAGGACAGGGAGGTGAAGCTTTCTTT.

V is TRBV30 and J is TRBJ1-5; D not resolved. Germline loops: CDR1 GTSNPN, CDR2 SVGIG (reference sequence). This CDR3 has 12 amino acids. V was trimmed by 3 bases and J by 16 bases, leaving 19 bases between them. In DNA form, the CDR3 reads TGTGCCTGGAGCGATGAGGGAACGCCGCCACATTTT. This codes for CAWSDEGTPPHF.

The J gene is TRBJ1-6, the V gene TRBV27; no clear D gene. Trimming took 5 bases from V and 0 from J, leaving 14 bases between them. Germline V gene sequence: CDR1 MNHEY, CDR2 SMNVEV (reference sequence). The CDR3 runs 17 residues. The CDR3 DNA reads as TGTGCCAGCAGTCTGGACGGCTTGCTCTCCTATAATTCACCCCTCCACTTT. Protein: CASSLDGLLSYNSPLHF.

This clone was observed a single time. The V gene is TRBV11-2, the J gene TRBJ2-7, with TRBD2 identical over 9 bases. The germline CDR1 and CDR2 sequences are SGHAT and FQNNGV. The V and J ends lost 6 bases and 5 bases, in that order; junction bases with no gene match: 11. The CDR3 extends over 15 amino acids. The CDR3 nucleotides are TGTGCCAGCAGAAGCATAGCGGGAGCCGGGAACGAGCAGTACTTC. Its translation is CASRSIAGAGNEQYF. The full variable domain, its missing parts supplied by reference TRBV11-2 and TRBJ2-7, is EAGVAQSPRYKIIEKRQSVAFWCNPISGHATLYWYQQILGQGPKLLIQFQNNGVVDDSQLPKDRFSAERLKGVDSTLKIQPAKLEDSAVYLCASRSIAGAGNEQYFGPGTRLTVT.

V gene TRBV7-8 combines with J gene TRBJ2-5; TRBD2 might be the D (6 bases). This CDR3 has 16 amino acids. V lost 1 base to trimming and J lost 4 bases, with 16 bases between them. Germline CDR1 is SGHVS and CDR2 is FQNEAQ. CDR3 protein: CASSLGAEGIGETQYF. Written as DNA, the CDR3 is TGTGCCAGCAGCTTAGGCGCGGAGGGTATTGGAGAGACCCAGTACTTC.

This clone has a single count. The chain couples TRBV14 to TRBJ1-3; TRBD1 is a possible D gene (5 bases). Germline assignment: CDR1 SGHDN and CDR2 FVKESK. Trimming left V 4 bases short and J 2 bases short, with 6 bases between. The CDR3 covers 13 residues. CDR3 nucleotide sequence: TGTGCCAGCAGCCTGGGGGCTGGAAACACCATATATTTT. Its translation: CASSLGAGNTIYF.

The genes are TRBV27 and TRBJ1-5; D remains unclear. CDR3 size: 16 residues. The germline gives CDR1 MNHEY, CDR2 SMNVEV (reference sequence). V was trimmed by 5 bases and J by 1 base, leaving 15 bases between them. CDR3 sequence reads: CASSPLLLRSNQPQHF. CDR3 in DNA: TGTGCCAGCAGTCCGCTTTTATTGCGCAGCAATCAGCCCCAGCATTTT.

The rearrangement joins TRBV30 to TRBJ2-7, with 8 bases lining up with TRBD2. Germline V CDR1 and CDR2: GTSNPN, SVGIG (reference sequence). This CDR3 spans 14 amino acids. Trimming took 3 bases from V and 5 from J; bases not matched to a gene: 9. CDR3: CAWSLGGRSDEQYF. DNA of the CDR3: TGTGCCTGGAGCCTTGGCGGGAGGTCGGACGAGCAGTACTTC. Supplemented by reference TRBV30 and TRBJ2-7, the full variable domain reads SQTIHQWPATLVQPVGSPLSLECTVEGTSNPNLYWYRQAAGRGLQLLFYSVGIGQISSEVPQNLSASRPQDRQFILSSKKLLLSDSGFYLCAWSLGGRSDEQYFGPGTRLTVT.

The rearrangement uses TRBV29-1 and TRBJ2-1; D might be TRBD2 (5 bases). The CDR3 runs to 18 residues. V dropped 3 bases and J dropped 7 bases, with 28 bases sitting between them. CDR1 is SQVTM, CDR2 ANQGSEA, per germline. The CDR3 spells CSVDRLGSSPTRSNEQFF. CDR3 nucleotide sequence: TGCAGCGTTGATAGGTTAGGGTCTAGCCCCACGAGGAGTAATGAGCAGTTCTTC.

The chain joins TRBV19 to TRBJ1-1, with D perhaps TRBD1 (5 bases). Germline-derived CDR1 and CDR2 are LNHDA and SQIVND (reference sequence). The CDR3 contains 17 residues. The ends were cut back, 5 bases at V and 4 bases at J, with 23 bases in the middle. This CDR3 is CASSLIAGGGLGTEAFF. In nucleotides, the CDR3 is TGTGCCAGTAGTCTCATAGCGGGCGGGGGGTTAGGCACTGAAGCTTTCTTT. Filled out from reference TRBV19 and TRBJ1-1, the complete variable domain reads DGGITQSPKYLFRKEGQNVTLSCEQNLNHDAMYWYRQDPGQGLRLIYYSQIVNDFQKGDIAEGYSVSREKKESFPLTVTSAQKNPTAFYLCASSLIAGGGLGTEAFFGQGTRLTVV.

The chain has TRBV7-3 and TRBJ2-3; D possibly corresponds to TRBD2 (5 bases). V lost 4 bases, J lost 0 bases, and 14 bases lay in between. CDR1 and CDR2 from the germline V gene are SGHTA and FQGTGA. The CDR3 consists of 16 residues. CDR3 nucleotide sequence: TGTGCCAGCAGCTCTCATCTCGGCGGGAGCACAGATACGCAGTATTTT. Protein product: CASSSHLGGSTDTQYF.

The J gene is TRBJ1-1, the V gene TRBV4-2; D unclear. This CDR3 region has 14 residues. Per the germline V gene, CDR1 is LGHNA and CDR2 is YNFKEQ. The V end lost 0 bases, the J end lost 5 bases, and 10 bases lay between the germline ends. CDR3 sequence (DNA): TGTGCCAGCAGCCAAGATTTGGCTGGGACTGAAGCTTTCTTT. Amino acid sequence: CASSQDLAGTEAFF.

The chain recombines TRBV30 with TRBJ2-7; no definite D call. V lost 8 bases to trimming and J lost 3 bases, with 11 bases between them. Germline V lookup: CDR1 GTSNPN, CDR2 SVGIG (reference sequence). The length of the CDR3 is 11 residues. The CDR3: CARGRSYEQYF. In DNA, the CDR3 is TGTGCCCGAGGCCGTAGCTACGAGCAGTACTTC.

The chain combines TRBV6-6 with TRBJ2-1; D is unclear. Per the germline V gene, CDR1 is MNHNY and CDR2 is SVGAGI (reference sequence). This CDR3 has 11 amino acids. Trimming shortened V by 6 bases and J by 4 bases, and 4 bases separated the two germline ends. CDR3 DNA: TGTGCCAGCAGACGTTACAATGAGCAGTTCTTC. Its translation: CASRRYNEQFF.

The chain's CDR3 is CASSSGQVIQETQYF. The CDR3 coding sequence is TGTGCCAGCAGCTCGGGCCAGGTTATCCAAGAGACCCAGTACTTC. V and J are TRBV7-9 and TRBJ2-5, with D hard to call. The CDR3 runs to 15 residues. The V end was cut by 4 bases, the J end by 1 base, with 13 bases between. Germline values: CDR1 SEHNR, CDR2 FQNEAQ (reference sequence).